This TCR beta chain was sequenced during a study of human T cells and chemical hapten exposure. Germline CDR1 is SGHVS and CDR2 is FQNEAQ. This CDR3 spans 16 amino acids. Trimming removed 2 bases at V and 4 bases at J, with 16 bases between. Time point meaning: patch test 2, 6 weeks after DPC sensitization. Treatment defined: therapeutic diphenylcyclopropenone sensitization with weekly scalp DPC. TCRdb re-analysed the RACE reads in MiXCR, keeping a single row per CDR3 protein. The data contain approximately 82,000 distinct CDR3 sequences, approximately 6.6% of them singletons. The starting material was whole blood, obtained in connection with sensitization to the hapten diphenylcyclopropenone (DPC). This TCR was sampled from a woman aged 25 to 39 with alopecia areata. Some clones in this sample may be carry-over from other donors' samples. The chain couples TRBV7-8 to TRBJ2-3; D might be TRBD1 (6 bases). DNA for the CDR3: TGTGCCAGCAGCTTATTTGGGGGCGCTAGGCCAGATACGCAGTATTTT. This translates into CASSLFGGARPDTQYF. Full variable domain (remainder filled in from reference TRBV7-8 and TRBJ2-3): GAGVSQSPRYKVAKRGQDVALRCDPISGHVSLFWYQQALGQGPEFLTYFQNEAQLDKSGLPSDRFFAERPEGSVSTLKIQRTQQEDSAVYLCASSLFGGARPDTQYFGPGTRLTVL.